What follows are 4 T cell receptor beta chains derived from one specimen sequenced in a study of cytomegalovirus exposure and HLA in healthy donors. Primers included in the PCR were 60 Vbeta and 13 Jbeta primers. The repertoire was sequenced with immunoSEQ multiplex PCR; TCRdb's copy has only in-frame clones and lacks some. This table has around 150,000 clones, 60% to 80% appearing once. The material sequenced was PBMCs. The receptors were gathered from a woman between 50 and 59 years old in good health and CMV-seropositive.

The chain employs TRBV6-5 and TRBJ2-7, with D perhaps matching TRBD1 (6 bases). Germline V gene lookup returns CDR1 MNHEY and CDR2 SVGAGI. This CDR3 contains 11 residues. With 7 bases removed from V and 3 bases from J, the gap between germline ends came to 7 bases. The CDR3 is CASTRGYEQYF. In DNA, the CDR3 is TGTGCCAGCACCAGGGGCTACGAGCAGTACTTC.

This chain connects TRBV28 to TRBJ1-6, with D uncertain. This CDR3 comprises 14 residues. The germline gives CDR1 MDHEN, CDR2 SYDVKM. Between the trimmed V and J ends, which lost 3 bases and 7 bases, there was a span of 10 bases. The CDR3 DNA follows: TGTGCCAGCAGTTTGCATCTTAGCAATTCACCCCTCCACTTT. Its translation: CASSLHLSNSPLHF.

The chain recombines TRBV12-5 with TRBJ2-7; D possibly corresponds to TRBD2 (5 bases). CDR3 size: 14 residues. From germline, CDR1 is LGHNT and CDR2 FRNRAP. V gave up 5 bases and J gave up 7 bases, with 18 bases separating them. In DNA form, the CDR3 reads TGTGCTAGTGGTCCGGGGAACCGGGTACGTGAGCAGTACTTC. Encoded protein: CASGPGNRVREQYF.

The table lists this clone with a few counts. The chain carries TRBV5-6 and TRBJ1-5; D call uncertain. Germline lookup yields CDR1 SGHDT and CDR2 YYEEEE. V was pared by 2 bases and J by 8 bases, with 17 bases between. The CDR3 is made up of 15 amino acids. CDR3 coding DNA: TGTGCCAGCAGCTTAGCGGCCCTTCATCCGAAGCCCCAGCATTTT. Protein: CASSLAALHPKPQHF.